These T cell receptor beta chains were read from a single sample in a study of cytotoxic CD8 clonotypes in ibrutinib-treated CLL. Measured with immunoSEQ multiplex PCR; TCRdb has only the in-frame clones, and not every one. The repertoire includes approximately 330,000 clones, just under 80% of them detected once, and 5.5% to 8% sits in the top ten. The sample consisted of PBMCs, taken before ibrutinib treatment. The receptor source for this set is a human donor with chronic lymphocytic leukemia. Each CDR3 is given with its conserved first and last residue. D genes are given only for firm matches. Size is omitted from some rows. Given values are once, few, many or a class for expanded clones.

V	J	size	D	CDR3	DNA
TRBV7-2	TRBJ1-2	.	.	CASSLGSKPHWGYTF	TGTGCCAGCAGCTTAGGGTCCAAACCCCATTGGGGCTACACCTTC
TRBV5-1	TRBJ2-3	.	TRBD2	CASSPVLAGGTDTQYF	TGCGCCAGCAGCCCGGTGCTAGCGGGAGGGACAGATACGCAGTATTTT
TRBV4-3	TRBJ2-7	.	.	CASSQVSGHAYEQYF	TGCGCCAGCAGCCAAGTAAGCGGCCACGCCTACGAGCAGTACTTC
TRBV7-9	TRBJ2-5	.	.	CASSLVGGESGETQYF	TGTGCCAGCAGCTTAGTAGGTGGGGAGAGTGGGGAGACCCAGTACTTC
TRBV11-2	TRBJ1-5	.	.	CASSLGGGSNQPQHF	TGTGCCAGCAGCTTAGGCGGTGGAAGCAATCAGCCCCAGCATTTT
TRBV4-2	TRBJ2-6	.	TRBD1	CASSQAGQGNSGANVLTF	TGTGCCAGCAGCCAGGCAGGACAGGGCAACTCTGGGGCCAACGTCCTGACTTTC
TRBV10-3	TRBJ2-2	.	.	CAISVGVTGELFF	TGTGCCATCAGTGTAGGCGTCACCGGGGAGCTGTTTTTT
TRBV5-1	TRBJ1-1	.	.	CASSLDKVNTEAFF	TGCGCCAGCAGCCTCGACAAAGTAAACACTGAAGCTTTCTTT
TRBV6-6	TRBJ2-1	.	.	CASTEIPYRNEQFF	TGTGCCAGCACCGAAATACCATATAGAAATGAGCAGTTCTTC
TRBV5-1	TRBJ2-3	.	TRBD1	CASSLVGQGTDTQYF	TGCGCCAGCAGCTTGGTTGGACAGGGCACAGATACGCAGTATTTT
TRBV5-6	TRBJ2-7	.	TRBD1	CASSFGKGAVEQYF	TGTGCCAGCAGCTTTGGGAAGGGGGCGGTCGAGCAGTACTTC
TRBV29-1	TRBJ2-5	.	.	CSVGKTQETQYF	TGCAGCGTTGGGAAGACCCAAGAGACCCAGTACTTC
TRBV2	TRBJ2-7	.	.	CAGSGLSYEQYF	TGTGCCGGCTCGGGACTCTCCTACGAGCAGTACTTC
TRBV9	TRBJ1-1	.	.	CASSVSGLNTEAFF	TGTGCCAGCAGCGTATCTGGTCTGAACACTGAAGCTTTCTTT
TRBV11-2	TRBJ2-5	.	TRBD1	CASSLGFGQGVGKTQYF	TGTGCCAGCAGCTTAGGTTTCGGACAGGGTGTAGGAAAGACCCAGTACTTC
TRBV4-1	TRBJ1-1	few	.	CASSHIEATEAFF	TGCGCCAGCAGCCACATAGAAGCCACTGAAGCTTTCTTT
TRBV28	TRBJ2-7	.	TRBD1	CATQDRGIYEQYF	TGTGCCACTCAAGACAGGGGAATCTACGAGCAGTACTTC
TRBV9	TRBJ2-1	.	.	CASSVAGGGNEQFF	TGTGCCAGCAGCGTAGCGGGTGGGGGGAATGAGCAGTTCTTC
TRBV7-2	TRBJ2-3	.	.	CASSSAGAADTQYF	TGTGCCAGCAGCTCCGCCGGGGCGGCAGATACGCAGTATTTT
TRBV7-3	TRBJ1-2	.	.	CASSARGRGLVYGYTF	TGTGCCAGCAGCGCTCGTGGTAGGGGGTTAGTCTATGGCTACACCTTC
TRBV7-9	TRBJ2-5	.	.	CASSAHLEGRETQYF	TGTGCCAGCAGCGCCCACCTCGAGGGGCGGGAGACCCAGTACTTC
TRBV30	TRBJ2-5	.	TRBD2	CAWSVNSGKETQYF	TGTGCCTGGAGTGTCAATAGCGGGAAGGAGACCCAGTACTTC
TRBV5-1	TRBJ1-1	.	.	CASSYDGGRSTEAFF	TGCGCCAGCAGCTACGATGGGGGTCGTAGCACTGAAGCTTTCTTT